The clone carrying this T cell receptor (beta chain) occurred a few times. V lost 1 base and J 5 bases, leaving 11 bases between the germline ends. This CDR3 has 14 amino acids. The germline V gene has CDR1 MGHRA and CDR2 YSYEKL. This entry is derived from a study of T-cell memory formation after mild COVID-19. TCRdb passed the 5' RACE reads through MiXCR, listing each CDR3 protein once. The table shows around 340,000 distinct CDR3 sequences, with about 21% occurring only once. The genes are TRBV4-1 and TRBJ2-5, with D unresolved. The sequenced sample consisted of PBMCs or a T cell subset sorted from them (not recorded which). This clonotype was sampled from an adult woman who had mild COVID-19 (a few samples of this study predate the infection). Cell type and time point are not known. The CDR3 here is CASSQVVISETQYF. CDR3 nucleotides: TGCGCCAGCAGCCAAGTTGTTATTTCGGAGACCCAGTACTTC.